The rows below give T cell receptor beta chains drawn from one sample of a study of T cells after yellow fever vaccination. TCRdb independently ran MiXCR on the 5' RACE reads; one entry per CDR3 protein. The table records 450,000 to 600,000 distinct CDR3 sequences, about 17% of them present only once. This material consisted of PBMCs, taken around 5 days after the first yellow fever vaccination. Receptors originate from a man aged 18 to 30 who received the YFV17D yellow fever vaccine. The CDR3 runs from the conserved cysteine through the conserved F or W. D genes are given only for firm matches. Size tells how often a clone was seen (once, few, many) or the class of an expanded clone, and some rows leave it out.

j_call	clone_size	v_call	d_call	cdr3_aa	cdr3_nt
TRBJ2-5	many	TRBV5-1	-	CASSAGRGHQETQYF	TGCGCCAGCAGCGCGGGACGAGGGCACCAAGAGACCCAGTACTTC
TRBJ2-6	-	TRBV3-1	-	CASSYSGTGANVLTF	TGTGCCAGCAGCTATAGCGGAACTGGGGCCAACGTCCTGACTTTC
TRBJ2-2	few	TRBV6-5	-	CASSYSIQDTGELFF	TGTGCCAGCAGTTACTCGATCCAGGACACCGGGGAGCTGTTTTTT
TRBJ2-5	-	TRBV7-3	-	CASSDGQPQETQYF	TGTGCCAGCAGCGACGGACAGCCTCAAGAGACCCAGTACTTC
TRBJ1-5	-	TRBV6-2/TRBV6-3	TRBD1	CASSFLTGWDQPQHF	TGTGCCAGCAGTTTCTTGACAGGGTGGGATCAGCCCCAGCATTTT
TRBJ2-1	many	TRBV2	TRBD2	CASTLSGGSYNEQFF	TGTGCCAGCACCCTTAGCGGGGGGAGCTACAATGAGCAGTTCTTC
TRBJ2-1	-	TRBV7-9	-	CASSILLNHNEQFF	TGTGCCAGCAGCATACTCCTAAACCACAATGAGCAGTTCTTC
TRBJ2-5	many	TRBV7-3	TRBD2	CASSPGTSGETQYF	TGTGCCAGCAGCCCTGGGACTAGCGGGGAGACCCAGTACTTC
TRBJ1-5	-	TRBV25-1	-	CASSFEDRNQPQHF	TGTGCCAGCAGTTTCGAAGACAGAAATCAGCCCCAGCATTTT
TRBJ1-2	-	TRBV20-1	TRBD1	CSARAGTDHYGYTF	TGCAGTGCTAGAGCTGGGACAGACCACTATGGCTACACCTTC
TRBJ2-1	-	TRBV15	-	CATSREAQGTYNEQFF	TGTGCCACCAGCAGAGAAGCACAGGGCACCTACAATGAGCAGTTCTTC
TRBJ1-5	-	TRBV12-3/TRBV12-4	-	CASSLAQGGNQPQHF	TGTGCCAGCAGTTTAGCCCAGGGTGGCAATCAGCCCCAGCATTTT
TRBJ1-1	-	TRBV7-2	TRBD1	CASRWGQGNTEAFF	TGTGCCAGCAGATGGGGACAGGGGAACACTGAAGCTTTCTTT
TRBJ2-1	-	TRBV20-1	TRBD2	CSALVGGSGMRSYNEQFF	TGCAGTGCCTTGGTCGGGGGGTCAGGTATGCGGTCCTACAATGAGCAGTTCTTC
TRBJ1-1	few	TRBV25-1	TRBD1	CASSETGVMAGNTEAFF	TGTGCCAGCAGTGAGACAGGGGTGATGGCTGGGAACACTGAAGCTTTCTTT
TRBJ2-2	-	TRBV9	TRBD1	CASSAQTGDPGELFF	TGTGCCAGCAGCGCCCAGACAGGGGATCCCGGGGAGCTGTTTTTT